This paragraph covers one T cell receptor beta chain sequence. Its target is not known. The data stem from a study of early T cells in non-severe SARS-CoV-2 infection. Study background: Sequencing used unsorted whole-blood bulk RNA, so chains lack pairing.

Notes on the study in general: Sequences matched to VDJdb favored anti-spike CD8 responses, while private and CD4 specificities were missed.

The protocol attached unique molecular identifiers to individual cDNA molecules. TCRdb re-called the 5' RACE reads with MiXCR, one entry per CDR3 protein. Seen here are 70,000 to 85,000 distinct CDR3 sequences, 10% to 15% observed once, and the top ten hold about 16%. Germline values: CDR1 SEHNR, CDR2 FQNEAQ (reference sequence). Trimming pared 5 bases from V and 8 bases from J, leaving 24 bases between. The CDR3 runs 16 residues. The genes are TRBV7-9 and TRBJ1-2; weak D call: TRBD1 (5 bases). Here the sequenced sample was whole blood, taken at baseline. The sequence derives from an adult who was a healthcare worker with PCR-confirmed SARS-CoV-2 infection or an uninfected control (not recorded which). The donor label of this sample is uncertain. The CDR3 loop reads CASSPSRGSTPRGYTF. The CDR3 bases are TGTGCCAGCAGCCCCAGTAGGGGATCCACCCCGCGGGGCTACACCTTC.